This entry lists 23 T cell receptor beta chains sequenced from one sample in a study of blood T cell repertoires in COVID-19. Some clones are missing from TCRdb's copy, which holds only in-frame ones; the method was immunoSEQ multiplex PCR. The sample lists fewer than 300,000 clones, roughly 85% occurring once. Sequencing was done on a sample of PBMCs or T cells enriched from blood (not recorded which). The receptors come from a woman aged 25 to 45 who had recovered from COVID-19.

The chain has TRBV28 and TRBJ1-2; D perhaps matches TRBD1 (5 bases). The ends were cut back, 6 bases at V and 6 bases at J, with 23 bases in the middle. The germline V gene encodes CDR1 MDHEN and CDR2 SYDVKM. CDR3 size: 16 residues. The CDR3 DNA sequence: TGTGCCAGCAGCCCCCGTCGTGTGTCCTTCAGGGATGGCTACACCTTC. This translates into CASSPRRVSFRDGYTF.

The DNA for the CDR3 is TGTGCCAGCAGCCAAGATGAGGCTCGGGGAGCTTTCTTT. Translated: CASSQDEARGAFF. This chain links TRBV3-1 (or the pseudogene TRBV3-2) with TRBJ1-1, with no clear D. Deletions cut 0 bases from V and 10 bases from J, with 12 bases between. Germline-derived CDR1 and CDR2 are LGHDT and YNNKEL (reference sequence). This CDR3 is 13 amino acids long.

The chain couples TRBV5-1 to TRBJ1-3; perhaps TRBD1 as D (5 bases). The CDR3 covers 17 residues. The V end lost 0 bases, the J end lost 0 bases, and 13 bases lay between the germline ends. In germline, CDR1 is SGHRS, CDR2 YFSETQ. CDR3 nucleotide sequence: TGCGCCAGCAGCTTGGCCCCTCAGGGCCACTCTGGAAACACCATATATTTT. Translating it yields CASSLAPQGHSGNTIYF.

V usage is TRBV7-2 and J usage is TRBJ1-5; 7 nucleotides agree with TRBD1. CDR1 is SGHTA and CDR2 is FQGNSA in the germline V gene. This CDR3 comprises 15 residues. V shed 5 bases, J shed 5 bases, and the junction held 9 bases outside the gene matches. The CDR3 coding sequence is TGTGCCAGCAGCCCACAGACAGGGACCCATCAGCCCCAGCATTTT. Protein: CASSPQTGTHQPQHF.

This chain joins TRBV7-2 and TRBJ2-1; D remains unclear. The germline CDR1 and CDR2 sequences are SGHTA and FQGNSA. V was cut by 5 bases and J by 0 bases, with 5 bases left in between. There are 13 residues in the CDR3. The CDR3 nucleotides read TGTGCCAGCAGCGAGGACTCCTACAATGAGCAGTTCTTC. Encoded protein: CASSEDSYNEQFF.

This rearrangement joins TRBV5-6 to TRBJ1-6; possibly TRBD1 for D (5 bases). V shed 3 bases and J shed 9 bases, with 13 bases lying between them. The CDR3 covers 14 residues. In germline, CDR1 is SGHDT, CDR2 YYEEEE. CDR3 in amino acids: CASSSQGLRSPLHF. The CDR3 DNA sequence: TGTGCCAGCAGCTCCCAGGGATTACGTTCACCCCTCCACTTT.

This clone was counted once. J is TRBJ1-1 and V is TRBV23-1, with D possibly matching TRBD1 (5 bases). TRBV23-1 has ORF status, its function being uncertain. The CDR3 has 16 amino acids. Trimming shortened V by 2 bases and J by 1 base, and 14 bases separated the two germline ends. For the CDR3, the DNA is TGCGCCAGCAGTCAAGCCCTTTGGGGGGAGAACACTGAAGCTTTCTTT. Its translation: CASSQALWGENTEAFF.

V gene TRBV21-1 combines with J gene TRBJ2-4; the table's D gene call, TRBD2, was not cross checked with the DNA. TRBV21-1 is termed a pseudogene. The length of the CDR3 is 17 residues. The CDR3 loop is CASSKTSGGKAKNIQYF. Here the CDR3 DNA reads TGTGCCAGCAGCAAAACTAGCGGGGGGAAAGCCAAAAACATTCAGTACTTC.

The chain couples TRBV6-5 to TRBJ2-5; D may be TRBD2 (6 bases). Per germline, CDR1 MNHEY and CDR2 SVGAGI. Trimming stripped 10 bases from V and 4 bases from J, with 16 bases between. This CDR3 region has 13 residues. CDR3 in amino acids: CATGEATRETQYF. CDR3 DNA: TGTGCCACTGGGGAGGCCACTCGAGAGACCCAGTACTTC.

J is TRBJ1-5 and V is TRBV27; D might be TRBD1 (5 bases). V was shortened by 8 bases and J by 6 bases, with 20 bases between the two germline ends. Germline CDR1 and CDR2: MNHEY and SMNVEV (reference sequence). The CDR3 has 15 residues. The CDR3 coding sequence is TGTGCCAGCGGGCCCAGGGTAAACTCGGGTCAGCCCCAGCATTTT. This codes for CASGPRVNSGQPQHF.

The chain joins TRBV10-3 to TRBJ1-2; D is undetermined. CDR3 length equals 14 residues. CDR1 ENHRY and CDR2 SYGVKD come from the germline V gene. V was trimmed by 6 bases and J by 8 bases, leaving 19 bases between them. CDR3 in DNA: TGTGCCATCAGAGCTTCGGGGTCCGGGATCGGCTACACCTTC. Translated: CAIRASGSGIGYTF.

The chain carries TRBV5-4 and TRBJ1-1; D is ambiguous. The length of the CDR3 is 13 residues. Germline CDR1 reads SGHNT; CDR2 reads YYREEE (reference sequence). Trimming removed 1 base from V and 7 bases from J, with 11 bases in between. CDR3 amino acids: CASSLPGKIEAFF. The CDR3 DNA is TGTGCCAGCAGCTTGCCCGGGAAGATTGAAGCTTTCTTT.

The rearrangement uses TRBV30 and TRBJ1-5; no firm D call. The V end lost 1 base, the J end lost 1 base, and 5 bases lay between the germline ends. The CDR3 has 13 amino acids. Germline V gives CDR1 GTSNPN, CDR2 SVGIG (reference sequence). The CDR3 spells CAWSARSNQPQHF. As DNA, the CDR3 is TGTGCCTGGAGTGCGAGAAGCAATCAGCCCCAGCATTTT.

About this clone: With a much larger clone just one base away, this may be a read error. This CDR3 is also generated by other DNA sequences in the sample. This rearrangement joins TRBV7-9 to TRBJ1-5; TRBD1 might be the D (6 bases). Germline values: CDR1 SEHNR, CDR2 FQNEAQ (reference sequence). Trimming took off 3 bases at V and 0 bases at J, with 6 bases between the two ends. There are 14 residues in the CDR3. The CDR3 DNA is TGTGCCAGCAGCTTGGACAGTAGCAATCAGCCCCAGCATTTT. Its translation is CASSLDSSNQPQHF. Full variable domain (rest looked up from reference TRBV7-9 and TRBJ1-5): DTGVSQNPRHKITKRGQNVTFRCDPISEHNRLYWYRQTLGQGPEFLTYFQNEAQLEKSRLLSDRFSAERPKGSFSTLEIQRTEQGDSAMYLCASSLDSSNQPQHFGDGTRLSIL.

In nucleotides, the CDR3 is TGTGCCAGCAGCTCCGGACAAATACAAGAGACCCAGTACTTC. This encodes CASSSGQIQETQYF. The chain recombines TRBV5-6 with TRBJ2-5, with D perhaps matching TRBD1 (5 bases). The CDR3 is 14 residues long. Germline V gene sequence: CDR1 SGHDT, CDR2 YYEEEE. The V and J ends lost 3 bases and 2 bases respectively, with 11 bases between them.

For the CDR3, the DNA is TGTGCCAGCAGTGCGGGGTCAGGACCGATCAATGAGCAGTTCTTC. Translation: CASSAGSGPINEQFF. This chain connects TRBV6-4 to TRBJ2-1, with a possible D match to TRBD2 (5 bases). The ends were cut back, 4 bases at V and 6 bases at J, with 16 bases in the middle. Germline CDR1 MRHNA, CDR2 SNTAGT. The CDR3 spans 15 residues.

This clone showed up just once. In DNA form, the CDR3 reads TGTGCCAGCTCACCTTATACAGGGGAAGCCGGAAACACCATATATTTT. Protein: CASSPYTGEAGNTIYF. This chain uses TRBV18 with TRBJ1-3; TRBD1 agrees at 7 bases. This CDR3 is built from 16 residues. Germline trimming cut 3 bases from V and 4 bases from J; bases unmatched to any gene: 9. CDR1 is KGHSH and CDR2 is LQKENI in the germline V gene.

J is TRBJ1-5 and V is TRBV19, with 9 nucleotides matching TRBD1. This CDR3 spans 17 amino acids. Per germline, CDR1 LNHDA and CDR2 SQIVND (reference sequence). J was trimmed by 2 bases and V by 1 base; bases with no gene match: 6. The CDR3: CASSIGMDRGGNQPQHF. CDR3 in DNA: TGTGCCAGTAGTATAGGAATGGACAGGGGCGGCAATCAGCCCCAGCATTTT.

The chain combines TRBV5-1 with TRBJ2-1, with TRBD2 matching 13 bases. The CDR3 has 13 residues. Germline V gene lookup returns CDR1 SGHRS and CDR2 YFSETQ. Trimming removed 4 bases from V and 11 bases from J; junction bases left unmatched: 3. CDR3 sequence reads: CASSTGLAGKQFF. Written as DNA, the CDR3 is TGCGCCAGCAGCACGGGACTAGCGGGGAAGCAGTTCTTC. Combining the CDR3 with reference TRBV5-1 and TRBJ2-1 gives the whole variable domain KAGVTQTPRYLIKTRGQQVTLSCSPISGHRSVSWYQQTPGQGLQFLFEYFSETQRNKGNFPGRFSGRQFSNSRSEMNVSTLELGDSALYLCASSTGLAGKQFFGPGTRLTVL.

This clone has just one count. The rearrangement uses TRBV7-9 and TRBJ2-1; TRBD1 matches 10 bases. CDR1 SEHNR and CDR2 FQNEAQ come from the germline V gene (reference sequence). With 5 bases clipped from V and 1 base from J, the junction kept 2 bases outside the gene matches. The CDR3 consists of 15 residues. DNA for the CDR3: TGTGCCAGCAGCCGACAGGGGGCGTCCTACAATGAGCAGTTCTTC. This sequence encodes CASSRQGASYNEQFF. The variable domain in full, with the rest retrieved from reference TRBV7-9 and TRBJ2-1, is DTGVSQNPRHKITKRGQNVTFRCDPISEHNRLYWYRQTLGQGPEFLTYFQNEAQLEKSRLLSDRFSAERPKGSFSTLEIQRTEQGDSAMYLCASSRQGASYNEQFFGPGTRLTVL.

This clone was seen only once. The chain carries TRBV2 and TRBJ1-2; 11 positions match TRBD1. Trimming at V came to 5 bases and at J to 1 base, leaving 3 bases not matched to a gene. The CDR3 totals 15 residues. Germline values: CDR1 SNHLY, CDR2 FYNNEI. The CDR3 sequence: CASSQGTGGNYGYTF. The CDR3 coding sequence is TGTGCCAGCAGTCAAGGGACAGGGGGTAACTATGGCTACACCTTC.

J is TRBJ2-7 and V is TRBV28; D gene unclear. V was trimmed by 2 bases and J by 6 bases, leaving 17 bases between them. The germline V gene has CDR1 MDHEN and CDR2 SYDVKM. The CDR3 contains 15 residues. Here the CDR3 reads CASSLPPLQPGEQYF. CDR3 bases: TGTGCCAGCAGTTTACCGCCCTTACAACCGGGCGAGCAGTACTTC.

The V and J genes are TRBV5-1 and TRBJ2-5; D is possibly TRBD1 (6 bases). CDR1 SGHRS and CDR2 YFSETQ come from the germline V gene. The CDR3 length is 15 residues. The V gene lost 4 bases and the J gene lost 1 base, with 14 bases spanning the gap. CDR3 DNA: TGCGCCAGCAGCCAGACCTTACAGGGCCAAGAGACCCAGTACTTC. Amino acids: CASSQTLQGQETQYF.